The 30 T cell receptor beta chains in this list originate from one sample, sequenced in a study of PD-1 blockade in classical Hodgkin lymphoma. The method was immunoSEQ multiplex PCR; TCRdb's version includes in-frame clones alone and lacks a portion of them. The data show tens of thousands of clones, 70% to 90% seen once. Specified time point: cycle 4 day 1 (C4D1), after about 6 weeks of nivolumab. Each patient's relapse followed autologous stem cell transplantation, and brentuximab vedotin exposure varied. The sample here was peripheral blood mononuclear cells (PBMCs), taken before the fourth cycle of nivolumab. Receptors were obtained from a human donor with classical Hodgkin lymphoma.

The rearrangement links TRBV5-1 to TRBJ2-6; D gene ambiguous. The CDR3 has 15 residues. Germline CDR1 is SGHRS and CDR2 is YFSETQ. Between the trimmed V and J ends, which lost 4 bases and 1 base, there was a span of 9 bases. The CDR3 DNA sequence: TGCGCCAGCAGCAGGTTGGGGTCTGGGGCCAACGTCCTGACTTTC. This translates into CASSRLGSGANVLTF.

This CDR3 is CASSRRVGGNTDTQYF. In DNA, the CDR3 is TGTGCCAGCAGCCGGCGGGTAGGGGGAAACACAGATACGCAGTATTTT. V is TRBV7-6 and J is TRBJ2-3, with a possible D match to TRBD1 (6 bases). Trimming took 5 bases from V and 2 from J, leaving 17 bases between them. The germline V gene encodes CDR1 SGHVS and CDR2 FNYEAQ. CDR3 length: 16 residues.

The chain carries TRBV11-2 and TRBJ2-5; D uncertain. Germline V gene data show CDR1 as SGHAT and CDR2 as FQNNGV. The CDR3 is 15 residues long. With 0 bases removed from V and 5 bases from J, the gap between germline ends came to 13 bases. The CDR3 nucleotides are TGTGCCAGCAGCTTAGATCGGTCGGCGTTCGAGACCCAGTACTTC. Translated, it gives CASSLDRSAFETQYF.

The chain joins TRBV10-2 to TRBJ1-1; D gene unclear. V was clipped by 4 bases and J by 0 bases, with 6 bases between them. CDR1 and CDR2 from the germline V gene are WSHSY and SAAADI. This CDR3 spans 13 amino acids. In DNA, the CDR3 is TGCGCCAGCAGTGGATATTTGAACACTGAAGCTTTCTTT. Residues: CASSGYLNTEAFF.

V usage is TRBV5-1 and J usage is TRBJ2-5; the match to TRBD1 covers 7 bases. Germline trimming cut 2 bases from V and 5 bases from J; bases unmatched to any gene: 9. CDR1 and CDR2 (germline): SGHRS, YFSETQ. There are 15 residues in the CDR3. CDR3 coding DNA: TGCGCCAGCAGCTTTTTGGGACAGTCGAGGGAGACCCAGTACTTC. Protein product: CASSFLGQSRETQYF.

Of note for this clone: At the DNA level, this CDR3 is encoded by other sequences in the same sample as well. The chain is built from TRBV5-1 and TRBJ2-7; D is undetermined. Trimming shortened V by 0 bases and J by 0 bases, and 7 bases separated the two germline ends. Germline V CDR1 and CDR2: SGHRS, YFSETQ. The CDR3 is 14 residues long. For the CDR3, the DNA is TGCGCCAGCAGCTTGGAAGGCAGCTCCTACGAGCAGTACTTC. It encodes CASSLEGSSYEQYF.

The CDR3 region is CASSLGGLNYEQYF. The CDR3 region has the DNA TGTGCCAGCAGCCTGGGGGGGCTAAACTACGAGCAGTACTTC. The V call is TRBV5-4, the J call TRBJ2-5; possible D gene TRBD2, 7 bases. The last part of the DNA fits TRBJ2-7 better; the J call may be wrong. The CDR3 spans 14 residues. Germline lookup yields CDR1 SGHNT and CDR2 YYREEE (reference sequence).

With respect to this clone: The junction shows a germline mismatch at one end, possibly a read error. The chain has TRBV5-1 and TRBJ2-5; no definite D call. Germline V gene lookup returns CDR1 SGHRS and CDR2 YFSETQ. The CDR3 consists of 12 residues. The CDR3 sequence is CASRLVQETQYF. DNA of the CDR3: TGCGCCAGCAGATTGGTCCAAGAGACCCAGTACTTC.

The chain joins TRBV5-1 to TRBJ2-4; tentatively, D is TRBD2 (7 bases). The CDR3 consists of 14 residues. Germline lookup yields CDR1 SGHRS and CDR2 YFSETQ. Trimming took off 0 bases at V and 8 bases at J, with 12 bases between the two ends. CDR3 nucleotide sequence: TGCGCCAGCAGCTTGGACAGGGAGGGAGACATTCAGTACTTC. Residues: CASSLDREGDIQYF.

This chain links TRBV13 with TRBJ2-7; possibly TRBD1 for D (6 bases). V was shortened by 4 bases and J by 2 bases, with 12 bases between the two germline ends. Germline values: CDR1 PRHDT, CDR2 FYEKMQ (reference sequence). The CDR3 contains 14 residues. The CDR3 DNA is TGTGCCAGCAGCTATCAAGGGGGTGCCTACGAGCAGTACTTC. It yields the protein CASSYQGGAYEQYF.

The gene calls are TRBV28 and TRBJ2-3, with unresolved D. V was pared by 5 bases and J by 2 bases, with 5 bases between. This CDR3 has 12 amino acids. Germline loops: CDR1 MDHEN, CDR2 SYDVKM. The CDR3 reads CASSLITDTQYF. Here the CDR3 DNA reads TGTGCCAGCAGTCTAATCACAGATACGCAGTATTTT. The complete variable domain, with remaining parts taken from reference TRBV28 and TRBJ2-3, reads DVKVTQSSRYLVKRTGEKVFLECVQDMDHENMFWYRQDPGLGLRLIYFSYDVKMKEKGDIPEGYSVSREKKERFSLILESASTNQTSMYLCASSLITDTQYFGPGTRLTVL.

The rearrangement links TRBV5-1 to TRBJ2-6, with 7 bases lining up with TRBD1. This CDR3 has 18 residues. J was trimmed by 0 bases and V by 0 bases; bases with no gene match: 6. Germline loops: CDR1 SGHRS, CDR2 YFSETQ. Here the CDR3 DNA reads TGCGCCAGCAGCTTGGATGGGACAGCGAACTCTGGGGCCAACGTCCTGACTTTC. It is translated as CASSLDGTANSGANVLTF. Full variable domain (missing parts from reference TRBV5-1 and TRBJ2-6): KAGVTQTPRYLIKTRGQQVTLSCSPISGHRSVSWYQQTPGQGLQFLFEYFSETQRNKGNFPGRFSGRQFSNSRSEMNVSTLELGDSALYLCASSLDGTANSGANVLTFGAGSRLTVL.

V gene TRBV7-9 combines with J gene TRBJ1-1; no definite D call. The CDR3 contains 14 residues. The germline gives CDR1 SEHNR, CDR2 FQNEAQ (reference sequence). V gave up 1 base and J gave up 1 base, with 7 bases separating them. The CDR3: CASSLDPGNTEAFF. The DNA for the CDR3 is TGTGCCAGCAGCTTAGACCCAGGGAACACTGAAGCTTTCTTT.

The chain joins TRBV7-2 to TRBJ2-2; a possible D gene is TRBD2 (5 bases). V shed 3 bases and J shed 6 bases, with 8 bases lying between them. Germline assignment: CDR1 SGHTA and CDR2 FQGNSA. This CDR3 is 13 amino acids long. The CDR3 coding sequence is TGTGCCAGCAGCTTTCCGGGATCCGGGGAGCTGTTTTTT. Protein: CASSFPGSGELFF.

The chain recombines TRBV5-1 with TRBJ2-7; tentatively, D is TRBD1 (6 bases). Trimming took 0 bases from V and 5 from J, leaving 12 bases between them. The germline gives CDR1 SGHRS, CDR2 YFSETQ. The CDR3 is made up of 14 amino acids. This CDR3 reads CASSLDRVDDEQYF. DNA of the CDR3: TGCGCCAGCAGCTTGGACAGGGTAGACGACGAGCAGTACTTC.

As DNA, the CDR3 is TGTGCCACCAGCAGAGACCCCCTTTTGATTCATGGCAATCAGCCCCAGCATTTT. Amino acids: CATSRDPLLIHGNQPQHF. The chain has TRBV15 and TRBJ1-5; no reliable D call. V dropped 0 bases and J dropped 2 bases, with 17 bases sitting between them. This CDR3 region has 18 residues. From germline, CDR1 is LNHNV and CDR2 YYDKDF (reference sequence).

CDR3 nucleotide sequence: TGTGCCAGCAGCTTCTGGGAGGGGGATTCACCCCTCCACTTT. Protein: CASSFWEGDSPLHF. This rearrangement joins TRBV7-9 to TRBJ1-6, with a possible D match to TRBD1 (6 bases). Germline V gene lookup returns CDR1 SEHNR and CDR2 FQNEAQ (reference sequence). V was clipped by 3 bases and J by 8 bases, with 11 bases between them. The CDR3 spans 14 residues. Full variable domain (outside the CDR3, taken from reference TRBV7-9 and TRBJ1-6): DTGVSQNPRHKITKRGQNVTFRCDPISEHNRLYWYRQTLGQGPEFLTYFQNEAQLEKSRLLSDRFSAERPKGSFSTLEIQRTEQGDSAMYLCASSFWEGDSPLHFGNGTRLTVT.

The chain recombines TRBV5-1 with TRBJ1-5; D unresolved. Germline loops: CDR1 SGHRS, CDR2 YFSETQ. V was pared by 2 bases and J by 0 bases, with 12 bases between. The CDR3 runs 16 residues. The CDR3: CASSLDPGGSNQPQHF. Here the CDR3 DNA reads TGCGCCAGCAGCTTAGATCCCGGCGGTAGCAATCAGCCCCAGCATTTT.

The chain recombines TRBV11-2 with TRBJ1-5; D not certain. This CDR3 region has 13 residues. CDR1 is SGHAT and CDR2 is FQNNGV in the germline V gene. V lost 3 bases, J lost 2 bases, and 5 bases lay in between. The CDR3 spells CASSFGGNQPQHF. CDR3 bases: TGTGCCAGCAGCTTTGGGGGCAATCAGCCCCAGCATTTT.

This rearrangement joins TRBV5-6 to TRBJ2-7; D may be TRBD2 (6 bases). V was clipped by 0 bases and J by 4 bases, with 17 bases between them. The CDR3 totals 16 residues. Germline V gene lookup returns CDR1 SGHDT and CDR2 YYEEEE. The CDR3 sequence: CASSLAPGGVKYEQYF. The CDR3 bases are TGTGCCAGCAGCTTGGCCCCGGGCGGGGTGAAGTACGAGCAGTACTTC.

This clone is labeled medium-sized. Written as DNA, the CDR3 is TGTGCCAGCAGGGGGGGGACGGCCGGGAATCAGCCCCAGCATTTT. This encodes CASRGGTAGNQPQHF. V and J are TRBV2 and TRBJ1-5, with D possibly TRBD1 on 5 matching bases. This CDR3 is 15 amino acids long. Germline-derived CDR1 and CDR2 are SNHLY and FYNNEI. V was pared by 6 bases and J by 4 bases, with 16 bases between.

The CDR3 nucleotides are TGTGCCAGCAGCCCCGAAGGGATCACAGATACGCAGTATTTT. Translating it yields CASSPEGITDTQYF. The V gene is TRBV7-9, the J gene TRBJ2-3; D unclear. The V end was cut by 5 bases, the J end by 2 bases, with 11 bases between. Germline V gene sequence: CDR1 SEHNR, CDR2 FQNEAQ (reference sequence). This CDR3 has 14 amino acids.

The J gene is TRBJ1-1, the V gene TRBV5-1; 7 bases agree with TRBD1. Unmatched junction bases numbered 4, after V lost 0 bases and J lost 5 bases. CDR3 length: 14 amino acids. From germline, CDR1 is SGHRS and CDR2 YFSETQ. The CDR3 bases are TGCGCCAGCAGCTTGGCCGGGACAGAGACTGAAGCTTTCTTT. It is translated as CASSLAGTETEAFF. The variable domain in full, completed from reference TRBV5-1 and TRBJ1-1, reads KAGVTQTPRYLIKTRGQQVTLSCSPISGHRSVSWYQQTPGQGLQFLFEYFSETQRNKGNFPGRFSGRQFSNSRSEMNVSTLELGDSALYLCASSLAGTETEAFFGQGTRLTVV.

The chain combines TRBV30 with TRBJ1-3; D ambiguous. CDR1 is GTSNPN, CDR2 SVGIG, per germline (reference sequence). Trimming took off 2 bases at V and 0 bases at J, with 14 bases between the two ends. The CDR3 has 16 residues. In DNA form, the CDR3 reads TGTGCCTGGAGTATAGGACTCCGATCCTCTGGAAACACCATATATTTT. It codes for CAWSIGLRSSGNTIYF.

The chain employs TRBV6-5 and TRBJ2-2; 8 bases map to TRBD1. Germline trimming cut 2 bases from V and 5 bases from J; bases unmatched to any gene: 7. The CDR3 extends over 16 amino acids. Germline assignment: CDR1 MNHEY and CDR2 SVGAGI. The CDR3 DNA follows: TGTGCCAGCAGTTACCGGACAGGGATGGGGACCGGGGAGCTGTTTTTT. This sequence encodes CASSYRTGMGTGELFF.

CDR3 DNA sequence: TGCGCCAGCAGCGGAACTAGCGTAAGCACAGATACGCAGTATTTT. It specifies CASSGTSVSTDTQYF. V is TRBV5-1 and J is TRBJ2-3, with 7 bases matching TRBD2. V lost 4 bases, J lost 0 bases, and 5 bases stayed unmatched. Germline V gene data show CDR1 as SGHRS and CDR2 as YFSETQ. CDR3 length: 15 residues.

The V and J genes are TRBV6-5 and TRBJ2-7; 11 nucleotides align to TRBD2. The CDR3 runs to 15 residues. CDR1 is MNHEY, CDR2 SVGAGI, per germline. V shed 6 bases and J 5 bases; nucleotides not matched to a gene: 9. CDR3 protein: CASRPLAGGQDEQYF. The CDR3 coding sequence is TGTGCCAGCAGACCTTTAGCGGGGGGGCAGGACGAGCAGTACTTC.

This chain joins TRBV5-1 and TRBJ1-4, with D tentatively TRBD1 (6 bases). V shed 1 base and J shed 7 bases, with 14 bases lying between them. The germline gives CDR1 SGHRS, CDR2 YFSETQ. The length of the CDR3 is 15 residues. CDR3: CASSLTRGVSEKLFF. The DNA for the CDR3 is TGCGCCAGCAGCTTGACTAGGGGGGTTAGTGAAAAACTGTTTTTT.

The genes are TRBV13 and TRBJ2-2; 10 bases line up with TRBD1. The germline CDR1 and CDR2 sequences are PRHDT and FYEKMQ (reference sequence). J lost 4 bases, V lost 5 bases, and 4 bases had no gene match. This CDR3 region has 15 residues. The CDR3 spells CASSPGQGTTGELFF. The CDR3, as DNA: TGTGCCAGCAGCCCGGGACAGGGGACCACCGGGGAGCTGTTTTTT.

J is TRBJ2-5 and V is TRBV18; 9 positions match TRBD2. The germline V gene has CDR1 KGHSH and CDR2 LQKENI. The CDR3 runs 14 residues. After removal of 6 bases from V and 2 bases from J, the junction contained 4 bases not matched to a gene. For the CDR3, the DNA is TGTGCCAGCTCGGGACTAGCTTCACAAGAGACCCAGTACTTC. Residues: CASSGLASQETQYF.